This T cell receptor (beta chain) appears in the sequencing data of a study of blood T cell repertoires in COVID-19. Study background: Acute-phase and convalescent COVID-19 samples originated in the United States, Italy and Spain.

Methods used by the authors: Using reference gene primer amplification, nucleated cell counts were estimated. The method was immunoSEQ multiplex PCR; TCRdb's version includes in-frame clones alone and lacks a portion of them. V and J calls and clone size follow that table, whereas D and trimming were derived from the DNA. The sample has about 190,000 clones; 82% are singletons. Seattle patient enrollment occurred during active infection, with longitudinal follow-up thereafter. CDR1 SGHRS and CDR2 YFSETQ come from the germline V gene. V lost 4 bases to trimming and J lost 0 bases, with 11 bases between them. The CDR3 runs to 16 residues.

The V and J genes are TRBV5-1 and TRBJ1-6, with D unresolved. The sample consisted of peripheral blood. The TCR was taken from a woman aged 60-75 years with COVID-19, enrolled during active disease. DNA for the CDR3: TGCGCCAGCAGCCAGGACTCCAGCTCCTATAATTCACCCCTCCACTTT. Amino acids: CASSQDSSSYNSPLHF.